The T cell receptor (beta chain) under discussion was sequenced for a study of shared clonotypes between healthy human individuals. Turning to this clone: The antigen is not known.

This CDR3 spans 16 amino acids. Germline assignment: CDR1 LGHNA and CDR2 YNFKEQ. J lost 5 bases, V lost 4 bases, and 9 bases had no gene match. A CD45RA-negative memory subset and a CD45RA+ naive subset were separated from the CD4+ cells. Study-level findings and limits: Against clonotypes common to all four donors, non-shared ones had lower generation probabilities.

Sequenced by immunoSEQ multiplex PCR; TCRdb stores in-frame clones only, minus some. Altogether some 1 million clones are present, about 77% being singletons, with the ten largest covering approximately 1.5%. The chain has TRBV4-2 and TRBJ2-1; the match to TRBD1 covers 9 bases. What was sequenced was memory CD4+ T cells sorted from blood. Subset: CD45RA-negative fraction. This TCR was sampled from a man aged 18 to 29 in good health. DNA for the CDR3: TGTGCCAGCAGCCGCTCCGGGACAGGGACCAACAATGAGCAGTTCTTC. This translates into CASSRSGTGTNNEQFF.